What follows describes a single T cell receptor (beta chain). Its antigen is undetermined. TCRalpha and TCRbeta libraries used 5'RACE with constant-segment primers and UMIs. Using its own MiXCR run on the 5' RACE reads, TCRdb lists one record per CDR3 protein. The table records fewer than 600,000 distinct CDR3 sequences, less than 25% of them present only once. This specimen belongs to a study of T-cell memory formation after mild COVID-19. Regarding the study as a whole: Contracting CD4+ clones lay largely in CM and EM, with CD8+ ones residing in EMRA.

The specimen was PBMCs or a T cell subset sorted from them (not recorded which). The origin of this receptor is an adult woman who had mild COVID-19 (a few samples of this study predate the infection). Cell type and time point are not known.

In DNA, the CDR3 is TGTGCCAGCAGTTCAGGGGGGAGTGTAGCCAAAAACATTCAGTACTTC. This encodes CASSSGGSVAKNIQYF. This chain joins TRBV12-3 or TRBV12-4 and TRBJ2-4; a weak D match, TRBD1 (7 bases). The CDR3 has 16 amino acids. V lost 4 bases and J lost 0, with 13 bases in between.